This T cell receptor beta chain was captured by sequencing in a study of T cell changes during pregnancy in multiple sclerosis. Profiling relied on immunoSEQ multiplex PCR, and the TCRdb table lists in-frame clones only, not all of them. This table holds around 34,000 clones, roughly 90% found once. The sample consisted of CD8+ T cells from peripheral blood mononuclear cells, taken after pregnancy. The clonotype was recovered from a female donor with multiple sclerosis, enrolled in a pregnancy study.

The CDR3 DNA reads as TGCAGCGTCCGCGGACAGGCTAAAGGAAGTGATGAAGCTTTCTTT. This sequence encodes CSVRGQAKGSDEAFF. The rearrangement joins TRBV29-1 to TRBJ1-1; 7 bases map to TRBD1. The germline V gene has CDR1 SQVTM and CDR2 ANQGSEA. The CDR3 runs 15 residues. The V and J ends lost 6 bases and 7 bases, in that order; junction bases with no gene match: 17.